This T cell receptor beta chain derives from a study of cytomegalovirus exposure and HLA in healthy donors. Amplification used 60 Vbeta primers and 13 Jbeta primers. The assay was immunoSEQ multiplex PCR, and TCRdb's table has in-frame clones only and misses some. The table records 60,000 to 90,000 clones, over 60% of them present only once. The CDR3 has 15 amino acids. The germline V gene encodes CDR1 SGDLS and CDR2 YYNGEE. Between the trimmed V and J ends, which lost 3 bases and 4 bases, there was a span of 13 bases. Overall study results and limits: Later analysis showed TCR association rates varying by HLA locus, highest for DRB1 and lowest for HLA-C. Per a later analysis, HLA-associated TCR beta chains showed more clonal expansion than other, equally common TCR beta chains. Segments of the TCR beta V type were, in most cases, productive about 90% or about 30% of the time in an earlier analysis. Later analysis demonstrated an association between a missense DCLRE1C variant and TCR beta V- and J-gene trimming.

In the case of this clone: Its antigen is as yet unknown.

Sequenced input: PBMCs. The sequence was obtained from a man aged 35-49 years in good health and CMV-seropositive. This chain uses TRBV9 with TRBJ2-2, with D perhaps TRBD1 (6 bases). The CDR3 region has the DNA TGTGCCAGCAGCGCCGCGCAGGGGCCCACCGGGGAGCTGTTTTTT. Translation: CASSAAQGPTGELFF.